The TCR beta chain under discussion was sequenced for a study of CD4+ T cells in melanoma. Study-wide findings and caveats: In melanoma, neoantigen-specific CD4+ T cells reportedly differed in differentiation state. CD8+ T cell, macrophage and B cell function reportedly correlated with neoantigen-specific CD4+ T cells.

Assay used: immunoSEQ multiplex PCR; TCRdb lists only in-frame clones, some missing. The sample consists of 13,000 to 15,000 clones, over 80% of them appearing once. As to this clone: Its antigen is undetermined.

V was pared by 5 bases and J by 9 bases, with 6 bases of the junction left unmatched. This CDR3 contains 15 residues. Germline V gene lookup returns CDR1 KGHSH and CDR2 LQKENI. The sequencing input was cells from a culture (not recorded whether cultured in vitro). This chain uses TRBV18 with TRBJ2-1, with 14 bases lining up with TRBD2. The sequence came from a human donor with melanoma. The CDR3 is CASSTLGTSGSEQFF. The CDR3 nucleotides read TGTGCCAGCTCAACCCTCGGGACTAGCGGGAGTGAGCAGTTCTTC. Together with reference TRBV18 and TRBJ2-1, the CDR3 gives the full variable domain: NAGVMQNPRHLVRRRGQEARLRCSPMKGHSHVYWYRQLPEEGLKFMVYLQKENIIDESGMPKERFSAEFPKEGPSILRIQQVVRGDSAAYFCASSTLGTSGSEQFFGPGTRLTVL.